Listed here are 24 T cell receptor beta chains from one sample, sequenced in a study of T cells after yellow fever vaccination. From the 5' RACE reads, TCRdb called clonotypes with MiXCR, one entry per CDR3 protein. The sample has hundreds of thousands of distinct CDR3 sequences; 9% to 15% are singletons. Sequencing was performed on PBMCs, taken on the day of the yellow fever booster vaccination. These receptors all stem from a man younger than 40 who received the YFV17D yellow fever vaccine.

The genes are TRBV5-4 and TRBJ1-2; possible D gene TRBD1, 6 bases. The germline CDR1 and CDR2 sequences are SGHNT and YYREEE (reference sequence). Trimming removed 4 bases from V and 6 bases from J, with 13 bases in between. The CDR3 is made up of 13 amino acids. The CDR3 reads CASSPQGVHGYTF. Written as DNA, the CDR3 is TGTGCCAGCAGCCCACAGGGTGTCCATGGCTACACCTTC.

This clonotype came up a few times. V is TRBV29-1 and J is TRBJ1-4; D is ambiguous. The germline V gene has CDR1 SQVTM and CDR2 ANQGSEA. CDR3 length: 14 amino acids. The V end was cut by 5 bases, the J end by 5 bases, with 15 bases between. CDR3 nucleotides: TGCAGCGTTCTTGGAAGAGGAGGGAATGAAAAACTGTTTTTT. Translation gives CSVLGRGGNEKLFF.

In its sample, this clonotype was seen many times. The rearrangement joins TRBV2 to TRBJ2-5; 8 nucleotides line up with TRBD1. Germline V CDR1 and CDR2: SNHLY, FYNNEI. This CDR3 comprises 15 residues. The V gene end was trimmed by 6 bases and the J gene end by 5 bases; junction bases not matched to a gene: 11. The CDR3 region is CASRGDRGGVETQYF. The DNA of the CDR3 is TGTGCCAGCAGGGGCGACAGGGGTGGCGTGGAGACCCAGTACTTC. Combining the CDR3 with reference TRBV2 and TRBJ2-5 gives the whole variable domain EPEVTQTPSHQVTQMGQEVILRCVPISNHLYFYWYRQILGQKVEFLVSFYNNEISEKSEIFDDQFSVERPDGSNFTLKIRSTKLEDSAMYFCASRGDRGGVETQYFGPGTRLLVL.

This chain uses TRBV9 with TRBJ2-3; D is perhaps TRBD2 (6 bases). Deletions cut 4 bases from V and 2 bases from J, with 14 bases between. The CDR3 is 15 amino acids. Germline V lookup: CDR1 SGDLS, CDR2 YYNGEE. The CDR3 reads CASSSEGRATDTQYF. The CDR3 DNA follows: TGTGCCAGCAGCTCGGAGGGCAGGGCCACAGATACGCAGTATTTT.

The chain joins TRBV12-3 or TRBV12-4 to TRBJ2-5; D gene ambiguous. Between the trimmed V and J ends, which lost 5 bases and 3 bases, there was a span of 10 bases. CDR3 length: 13 amino acids. In DNA, the CDR3 is TGTGCCAGCAGTGTCTCAAGGAAAGAGACCCAGTACTTC. Translating it yields CASSVSRKETQYF.

This clonotype turned up a few times. The chain joins TRBV20-1 to TRBJ2-3; D is uncertain. The CDR3 loop spans 15 amino acids. Germline V lookup: CDR1 DFQATT, CDR2 SNEGSKA (reference sequence). Trimming removed 1 base from V and 2 bases from J, with 13 bases in between. CDR3 DNA: TGCAGTGCTAGAGGGCCAGCCCGAAACACAGATACGCAGTATTTT. Protein: CSARGPARNTDTQYF.

This chain connects TRBV7-2 to TRBJ2-6; a possible D gene is TRBD1 (6 bases). With 5 bases removed from V and 0 bases from J, the gap between germline ends came to 14 bases. This CDR3 has 17 amino acids. CDR1 and CDR2 from the germline V gene are SGHTA and FQGNSA. CDR3 nucleotide sequence: TGTGCCAGCAGCCCCCAGGGGCGGAACTCTGGGGCCAACGTCCTGACTTTC. This sequence encodes CASSPQGRNSGANVLTF.

The table lists this clonotype with a few counts. This sequence joins TRBV5-1 and TRBJ2-1, with 12 positions matching TRBD2. The germline V gene encodes CDR1 SGHRS and CDR2 YFSETQ. This CDR3 region has 14 residues. V lost 6 bases, J lost 7 bases, and 5 bases stayed unmatched. The CDR3 DNA is TGCGCCAGCACCCTAGCGGGAGGGCGAAATGAGCAGTTCTTC. Its protein is CASTLAGGRNEQFF.

J is TRBJ1-1 and V is TRBV18; D is undetermined. CDR1 KGHSH and CDR2 LQKENI come from the germline V gene. With 0 bases removed from V and 1 base from J, the gap between germline ends came to 9 bases. This CDR3 comprises 15 residues. The DNA of the CDR3 is TGTGCCAGCTCACCACCGCACAGCGAGAACACTGAAGCTTTCTTT. Protein sequence: CASSPPHSENTEAFF.

This clonotype was seen a few times. This chain connects TRBV2 to TRBJ2-3, with D maybe TRBD1 (7 bases). V shed 8 bases and J shed 0 bases, with 21 bases lying between them. The germline CDR1 and CDR2 sequences are SNHLY and FYNNEI. This CDR3 region has 17 residues. DNA for the CDR3: TGTGCCAGCCGACAGGGTATTTTAACTAGCAGCACAGATACGCAGTATTTT. Protein product: CASRQGILTSSTDTQYF.

In this sample, this clonotype turned up a few times. The gene calls are TRBV5-1 and TRBJ2-2; 8 nucleotides match TRBD1. CDR3 size: 20 residues. V lost 0 bases and J lost 1; bases outside the gene matches: 14. Germline CDR1 reads SGHRS; CDR2 reads YFSETQ. As DNA, the CDR3 is TGCGCCAGCAGCTTGGCCATGGCAGGGGGCCTGAGCCAGAACACCGGGGAGCTGTTTTTT. Amino acid sequence: CASSLAMAGGLSQNTGELFF. Drawing the rest from reference TRBV5-1 and TRBJ2-2, the complete variable domain is KAGVTQTPRYLIKTRGQQVTLSCSPISGHRSVSWYQQTPGQGLQFLFEYFSETQRNKGNFPGRFSGRQFSNSRSEMNVSTLELGDSALYLCASSLAMAGGLSQNTGELFFGEGSRLTVL.

The chain recombines TRBV7-2 with TRBJ2-7; D gene unclear. The germline V and J ends were trimmed by 5 bases and 5 bases, with 16 bases remaining between them. The CDR3 loop spans 14 amino acids. From germline, CDR1 is SGHTA and CDR2 FQGNSA. The CDR3: CASSPQGSSNEQYF. CDR3 DNA sequence: TGTGCCAGCAGCCCCCAAGGTAGCAGCAACGAGCAGTACTTC. The full variable domain, with the rest looked up from reference TRBV7-2 and TRBJ2-7, is GAGVSQSPSNKVTEKGKDVELRCDPISGHTALYWYRQSLGQGLEFLIYFQGNSAPDKSGLPSDRFSAERTGGSVSTLTIQRTQQEDSAVYLCASSPQGSSNEQYFGPGTRLTVT.

The V gene is TRBV20-1, the J gene TRBJ1-1; possible D gene TRBD1, 5 bases. Germline CDR1 reads DFQATT; CDR2 reads SNEGSKA (reference sequence). The length of the CDR3 is 15 residues. With 6 bases removed from V and 0 bases from J, the gap between germline ends came to 17 bases. The CDR3 region is CSARPPQGLNTEAFF. As DNA, the CDR3 is TGCAGTGCCAGGCCCCCCCAGGGTTTGAACACTGAAGCTTTCTTT.

This clonotype was counted a few times. The rearrangement links TRBV20-1 to TRBJ2-1, with 8 bases matching TRBD2. Germline V gives CDR1 DFQATT, CDR2 SNEGSKA (reference sequence). The V and J ends lost 3 bases and 9 bases, in that order; junction bases with no gene match: 7. The CDR3 consists of 13 residues. The CDR3 sequence: CSASYGRDSEQFF. In DNA form, the CDR3 reads TGCAGTGCTAGTTACGGGAGGGATAGTGAGCAGTTCTTC.

This clonotype came up a few times. V is TRBV21-1 and J is TRBJ2-3. TRBV21-1 constitutes a pseudogene. This CDR3 is built from 15 residues. In DNA, the CDR3 is TGTGCCAGCAGCAAAACTGAGGACAGCACAGATACGCAGTATTTT. Translated, it gives CASSKTEDSTDTQYF.

The chain employs TRBV4-1 and TRBJ1-1; perhaps TRBD1 as D (5 bases). The CDR3 has 13 amino acids. Germline-derived CDR1 and CDR2 are MGHRA and YSYEKL. V lost 4 bases and J lost 10, with 16 bases in between. For the CDR3, the DNA is TGCGCCAGCAGCCGGGCCTGGGGCGGGAGAGCTTTCTTT. Translation gives CASSRAWGGRAFF.

This clonotype has just a few counts. This sequence joins TRBV6-5 and TRBJ2-1; D is unresolved. V was trimmed by 2 bases and J by 9 bases, leaving 5 bases between them. Germline values: CDR1 MNHEY, CDR2 SVGAGI. This CDR3 spans 11 amino acids. Here the CDR3 reads CASSYLLEQFF. The CDR3 DNA is TGTGCCAGCAGTTACCTGCTTGAGCAGTTCTTC.

The chain employs TRBV27 and TRBJ2-1, with TRBD2 matching 11 bases. The CDR3 consists of 18 residues. Unmatched junction bases numbered 12, after V lost 2 bases and J lost 6 bases. Germline V gives CDR1 MNHEY, CDR2 SMNVEV (reference sequence). Written as DNA, the CDR3 is TGTGCCAGCAGTTTACTAGCGGGAGGCTCCCAACCCTTCAATGAGCAGTTCTTC. The encoded protein is CASSLLAGGSQPFNEQFF.

Here the CDR3 reads CASRTRVAGRRETQYF. The CDR3 DNA reads as TGTGCCAGCAGGACTCGGGTAGCGGGGCGTCGGGAGACCCAGTACTTC. The V call is TRBV7-8, the J call TRBJ2-5; 8 positions agree with TRBD2. CDR1 is SGHVS and CDR2 is FQNEAQ in the germline V gene. The ends lost 6 bases at V and 5 bases at J; junction bases unmatched: 14. The length of the CDR3 is 16 residues.

This clonotype showed up many times. The genes are TRBV20-1 and TRBJ1-5; no clear D. The V end was cut by 2 bases, the J end by 3 bases, with 8 bases between. The CDR3 length is 13 residues. CDR1 and CDR2 (germline): DFQATT, SNEGSKA (reference sequence). CDR3 region: CSARPGLNQPQHF. The CDR3 DNA follows: TGCAGTGCTAGACCGGGCCTCAATCAGCCCCAGCATTTT.

This clonotype has just a few counts. The V gene is TRBV3-1, the J gene TRBJ1-4; D perhaps matches TRBD1 (5 bases). V lost 1 base to trimming and J lost 4 bases, with 10 bases between them. The germline V gene has CDR1 LGHDT and CDR2 YNNKEL (reference sequence). CDR3 size: 15 residues. In nucleotides, the CDR3 is TGTGCCAGCAGCCAAGGACGACAGATTAATGAAAAACTGTTTTTT. Its protein is CASSQGRQINEKLFF.

This clonotype came up a few times. The V call is TRBV5-1, the J call TRBJ2-7; D uncertain. Germline V gene lookup returns CDR1 SGHRS and CDR2 YFSETQ. This CDR3 spans 13 amino acids. Trimming cost V 4 bases and J 4 bases, with 12 bases left between them. CDR3 in amino acids: CASSPPEAYEQYF. CDR3 nucleotides: TGCGCCAGCAGCCCTCCGGAAGCATACGAGCAGTACTTC.

The V call is TRBV5-5, the J call TRBJ2-2, with a weak D call TRBD2 (6 bases). CDR3 length: 16 residues. V was trimmed by 3 bases and J by 2 bases, leaving 14 bases between them. Germline CDR1 reads SGHKS; CDR2 reads YYEKEE (reference sequence). The CDR3 loop is CASSSSAQLNTGELFF. As DNA, the CDR3 is TGTGCCAGCAGCTCTAGCGCACAACTCAACACCGGGGAGCTGTTTTTT.

The V and J genes are TRBV20-1 and TRBJ2-7; 7 nucleotides match TRBD2. The CDR3 runs 13 residues. Germline V gene sequence: CDR1 DFQATT, CDR2 SNEGSKA (reference sequence). Unmatched junction bases numbered 7, after V lost 5 bases and J lost 3 bases. The CDR3 coding sequence is TGCAGTGCTTACAGCGGGACGAACTACGAGCAGTACTTC. This gives the protein CSAYSGTNYEQYF.